Presented here are 10 T cell receptor beta chains from one specimen sequenced in a study of blood T cell repertoires in COVID-19. Sequencing used immunoSEQ multiplex PCR; TCRdb keeps in-frame clones, though not all of them. This table has 100,000 to 120,000 clones, approximately 85% appearing once. Material for sequencing was peripheral blood. All receptors derive from a man aged 50 to 60 with acute or convalescent COVID-19.

This rearrangement joins TRBV5-4 to TRBJ2-1; D remains ambiguous. CDR3 size: 12 residues. Germline assignment: CDR1 SGHNT and CDR2 YYREEE (reference sequence). Trimming stripped 3 bases from V and 4 bases from J, with 5 bases between. CDR3 sequence: CASSWQYNEQFF. As DNA, the CDR3 is TGTGCCAGCAGCTGGCAGTACAATGAGCAGTTCTTC. The full variable domain, its missing parts supplied by reference TRBV5-4 and TRBJ2-1, is ETGVTQSPTHLIKTRGQQVTLRCSSQSGHNTVSWYQQALGQGPQFIFQYYREEENGRGNFPPRFSGLQFPNYSSELNVNALELDDSALYLCASSWQYNEQFFGPGTRLTVL.

The chain is built from TRBV19 and TRBJ2-2, with 7 bases fitting TRBD1. The CDR3 consists of 18 residues. Germline assignment: CDR1 LNHDA and CDR2 SQIVND (reference sequence). The trim removed 6 bases at V and 1 base at J, leaving 14 bases unmatched. The CDR3 DNA is TGTGCCAGTAGGAACAAAGGGACAGCGACCAGGAACACCGGGGAGCTGTTTTTT. Translating gives CASRNKGTATRNTGELFF.

The V and J genes are TRBV2 and TRBJ2-5, with D perhaps matching TRBD2 (6 bases). The V gene's germline CDR1 is SNHLY and CDR2 FYNNEI. V was shortened by 1 base and J by 4 bases, with 13 bases between the two germline ends. The CDR3 runs to 15 residues. In DNA form, the CDR3 reads TGTGCCAGCAGTGAAGTTCCGGGGGATACAGAGACCCAGTACTTC. Amino acid sequence: CASSEVPGDTETQYF.

The rearrangement uses TRBV24-1 and TRBJ2-3; possibly TRBD1 for D (7 bases). Germline V gene data show CDR1 as KGHDR and CDR2 as SFDVKD. The CDR3 is made up of 17 amino acids. V dropped 3 bases and J dropped 0 bases, with 15 bases sitting between them. CDR3 amino acids: CATSDPRGASSTDTQYF. The CDR3 DNA is TGTGCCACCAGTGATCCCAGGGGGGCCTCTAGCACAGATACGCAGTATTTT.

The chain carries TRBV7-9 and TRBJ1-5; the D gene is possibly TRBD1 (5 bases). Trimming stripped 4 bases from V and 3 bases from J, with 16 bases between. Germline lookup yields CDR1 SEHNR and CDR2 FQNEAQ (reference sequence). The CDR3 runs to 16 residues. CDR3 DNA sequence: TGTGCCAGCAGCTCCAAGCCGGGGGGAGACAATCAGCCCCAGCATTTT. Translation: CASSSKPGGDNQPQHF.

The J gene is TRBJ2-2, the V gene TRBV5-1; 10 nucleotides match TRBD1. CDR1 and CDR2 (germline): SGHRS, YFSETQ. The CDR3 totals 16 residues. The V and J ends lost 5 bases and 3 bases, in that order; junction bases with no gene match: 7. As DNA, the CDR3 is TGCGCCAGCAGTACGATAGGGACAGGGGACACCGGGGAGCTGTTTTTT. It is translated as CASSTIGTGDTGELFF.

This clone turned up a few times. The rearrangement links TRBV5-1 to TRBJ2-7; 8 nucleotides line up with TRBD2. CDR1 and CDR2 (germline): SGHRS, YFSETQ. CDR3 length equals 20 residues. Trimming cost V 4 bases and J 3 bases; bases outside gene matches: 24. CDR3 loop: CASSPQRRGEFSRLNYEQYF. CDR3 coding DNA: TGCGCCAGCAGCCCTCAGCGGCGGGGGGAGTTCTCCCGATTAAACTACGAGCAGTACTTC.

The V call is TRBV5-1, the J call TRBJ1-2, with TRBD1 as a possible D gene (5 bases). The germline V gene encodes CDR1 SGHRS and CDR2 YFSETQ. The CDR3 contains 16 residues. The germline V and J ends were trimmed by 4 bases and 2 bases, with 18 bases remaining between them. The CDR3 coding sequence is TGCGCCAGCAGCACCCTCGGTGGGCAGGGCAACTATGGCTACACCTTC. Its translation is CASSTLGGQGNYGYTF.

The chain carries TRBV7-9 and TRBJ2-3, with D maybe TRBD1 (6 bases). Per the germline V gene, CDR1 is SEHNR and CDR2 is FQNEAQ (reference sequence). The germline V and J ends were trimmed by 6 bases and 1 base, with 8 bases remaining between them. This CDR3 has 13 amino acids. The CDR3 DNA reads TGTGCCAGCAGTTGGACAGGCACAGATACGCAGTATTTT. Amino acid sequence: CASSWTGTDTQYF.

This clone was observed a single time. The chain joins TRBV13 to TRBJ1-2; D is undetermined. CDR1 PRHDT and CDR2 FYEKMQ come from the germline V gene (reference sequence). V was cut by 4 bases and J by 5 bases, with 14 bases left in between. This CDR3 comprises 14 residues. CDR3 protein: CASSSRREEYGYTF. In DNA form, the CDR3 reads TGTGCCAGCAGCTCACGTCGGGAGGAGTATGGCTACACCTTC.